Listed below are T cell receptor beta chains from one sample, sequenced in a study of blood T cells in healthy people across ages. TCRdb itself ran the 5' RACE reads through MiXCR, one entry per CDR3 protein. The data show 1.5 million to 2 million distinct CDR3 sequences, with about 50% seen just once and over 2% held by the top ten. The sequencing sample was made of blood. Receptor source: a woman between 40 and 50 years old in good health. Each CDR3 is given with its conserved first and last residue. The order of the fields is D gene, J gene, clone size, V gene, CDR3 protein, CDR3 DNA. D genes are given only for firm matches. Size values are once, few and many counts, or a class for expanded clones, and some rows have none.

NA | TRBJ1-5 | NA | TRBV28 | CASTFRYIGSNQPQHF | TGTGCCAGCACCTTTCGGTATATTGGGAGCAATCAGCCCCAGCATTTT
NA | TRBJ2-5 | many | TRBV29-1 | CSVEGLEETQYF | TGCAGCGTTGAAGGTTTGGAGGAGACCCAGTACTTC
TRBD1 | TRBJ1-6 | NA | TRBV6-5 | CASRTDRGNSPLHF | TGTGCCAGCAGAACGGACAGGGGTAATTCACCCCTCCACTTT
NA | TRBJ2-1 | few | TRBV7-2 | CASSLHGEPNEQFF | TGTGCCAGCAGCTTACACGGAGAACCCAATGAGCAGTTCTTC
TRBD1 | TRBJ2-7 | NA | TRBV29-1 | CSVESGGTNEQYF | TGCAGCGTGGAATCAGGGGGCACAAACGAGCAGTACTTC
NA | TRBJ2-7 | few | TRBV7-2 | CASSRQADRNEQYF | TGTGCCAGCAGCCGACAGGCGGATCGGAACGAGCAGTACTTC
NA | TRBJ2-6 | NA | TRBV27 | CASSSTTGTYSGANVLTF | TGTGCCAGCAGTTCGACCACCGGGACTTACTCTGGGGCCAACGTCCTGACTTTC
TRBD1 | TRBJ2-4 | NA | TRBV20-1 | CSAVWDRQSKNIQYF | TGCAGTGCTGTCTGGGACAGGCAGTCCAAAAACATTCAGTACTTC
TRBD2 | TRBJ2-3 | NA | TRBV12-3/TRBV12-4 | CASSFPRTSGATSTDTQYF | TGTGCCAGCAGTTTCCCGAGGACTAGCGGAGCCACTAGCACAGATACGCAGTATTTT
NA | TRBJ2-1 | NA | TRBV3-1 | CASSQDRQYNEQFF | TGTGCCAGCAGCCAAGATCGGCAGTACAATGAGCAGTTCTTC
TRBD1 | TRBJ2-1 | few | TRBV6-2/TRBV6-3 | CASSYLTGGYNEQFF | TGTGCCAGCAGTTATTTAACAGGGGGCTACAATGAGCAGTTCTTC
NA | TRBJ1-5 | NA | TRBV15 | CATGTWGNQPQHF | TGTGCCACCGGGACATGGGGCAATCAGCCCCAGCATTTT
NA | TRBJ2-5 | few | TRBV27 | CASSTTNWETQYF | TGTGCCAGCAGCACAACAAATTGGGAGACCCAGTACTTC
NA | TRBJ2-7 | few | TRBV28 | CASSLGSSIYEQYF | TGTGCCAGCAGTTTGGGGTCATCCATCTACGAGCAGTACTTC
TRBD1 | TRBJ1-1 | NA | TRBV6-2/TRBV6-3 | CASSYSRGQGVAGEAFF | TGTGCCAGCAGTTACTCGAGAGGACAGGGGGTGGCTGGTGAAGCTTTCTTT
NA | TRBJ1-1 | NA | TRBV5-1 | CASSPTGGGNTEAFF | TGTGCCAGCAGTCCTACGGGAGGAGGGAACACTGAAGCTTTCTTT
TRBD2 | TRBJ2-3 | NA | TRBV2 | CASSEAGGRQDTQYF | TGTGCCAGCAGCGAGGCGGGGGGCCGCCAAGATACGCAGTATTTT
TRBD2 | TRBJ2-3 | NA | TRBV7-2 | CATGASGGRLTDTQYF | TGTGCCACCGGCGCCTCGGGCGGGAGACTCACAGATACGCAGTATTTT
NA | TRBJ2-1 | few | TRBV24-1 | CATSDLVGEQFF | TGTGCCACCAGTGATCTGGTAGGTGAGCAGTTCTTC
NA | TRBJ2-7 | NA | TRBV29-1 | CSVGGSPTEQYF | TGCAGCGTTGGGGGCTCCCCCACCGAGCAGTACTTC
NA | TRBJ2-1 | NA | TRBV4-3 | CASSREIPYNEQFF | TGCGCCAGCAGCAGGGAAATTCCCTACAATGAGCAGTTCTTC
TRBD2 | TRBJ2-3 | NA | TRBV2 | CASSELAGEDTQYF | TGTGCCAGCAGTGAACTAGCGGGGGAAGATACGCAGTATTTT
NA | TRBJ2-2 | NA | TRBV28 | CASRDVNTGELFF | TGTGCCAGCAGGGATGTGAACACCGGGGAGCTGTTTTTT
NA | TRBJ1-5 | NA | TRBV18 | CASSPPTGIDQPQHF | TGTGCCAGCTCACCGCCAACAGGGATAGATCAGCCCCAGCATTTT
TRBD2 | TRBJ2-1 | NA | TRBV7-2 | CASSTRRGGYEQFF | TGTGCCAGCAGCACACGACGGGGGGGCTATGAGCAGTTCTTC
TRBD2 | TRBJ2-3 | NA | TRBV4-3 | CASSQRSGGVSTDTQYF | TGCGCCAGCAGCCAACGAAGCGGGGGGGTTAGCACAGATACGCAGTATTTT